These T cell receptor beta chains were read from a single sample in a study of cytomegalovirus exposure and HLA in healthy donors. Clones were read by immunoSEQ multiplex PCR, and TCRdb kept only the in-frame ones, dropping some. The sample includes around 170,000 clones, roughly 75% seen only once; the top ten take 1%. The sample consisted of PBMCs. The receptor source for this set is a woman aged 45-65 years in good health and CMV-seropositive. Each CDR3 is given with its conserved first and last residue. The D gene is left open where the match is weak.

D	J	V	DNA	CDR3
-	TRBJ1-1	TRBV29-1	TGCAGCCAAGAATCAAACCCCAGGGCAGCTGAAGCTTTCTTT	CSQESNPRAAEAFF
TRBD1	TRBJ2-7	TRBV9	TGTGCCAGCAGTTTACAGGGGGCGTCCTACGAGCAGTACTTC	CASSLQGASYEQYF
-	TRBJ1-2	TRBV28	TGTGCCAGCATAGGGTGGGACACGCATGGCTACACCTTC	CASIGWDTHGYTF
TRBD2	TRBJ2-5	TRBV4-2	TGTGCCAGCAGCCTAGCGGGGGGGGGAGAGACCCAGTACTTC	CASSLAGGGETQYF
-	TRBJ1-2	TRBV5-1	TGCGCCAGCAGCCAGGACAGCATCTATGGCTACACCTTC	CASSQDSIYGYTF
-	TRBJ1-2	TRBV11-2	TGTGCCAGCAGCTCCGAACCGCCGACAGTCGCTAACTATGGCTACACCTTC	CASSSEPPTVANYGYTF
-	TRBJ2-6	TRBV9	TGTGCCAGCAGCGTAAGGGAGTTTGGGGCCAACGTCCTGACTTTC	CASSVREFGANVLTF
TRBD2	TRBJ2-7	TRBV29-1	TGCAGCGTAACGACTAGCGGGAGGGCCAACGAGCAGTACTTC	CSVTTSGRANEQYF
-	TRBJ1-1	TRBV28	TGTGCCAGCAAGGAACTAAGAGAGACGAACACTGAAGCTTTCTTT	CASKELRETNTEAFF
TRBD2	TRBJ2-2	TRBV19	TGTGCCACCCCTAGCGGGAGGTACACCGGGGAGCTGTTTTTT	CATPSGRYTGELFF
TRBD2	TRBJ2-1	TRBV7-3	TGTGCCAGCAGCAGGACTAGCGGGTCCTACAATGAGCAGTTCTTC	CASSRTSGSYNEQFF
TRBD1	TRBJ2-2	TRBV6-1	TGTGCCAGCTCCCGACAGGGGTCCGGGGAGCTGTTTTTT	CASSRQGSGELFF
-	TRBJ2-1	TRBV7-7	TGTGCTAGCAGCTTGGATCAAGCAGGCTACAATGAGCAGTTCTTC	CASSLDQAGYNEQFF
TRBD1	TRBJ2-2	TRBV2	TGTGCCAGCAGGCCACAGGGGACCGGGGAGCTGTTTTTT	CASRPQGTGELFF
TRBD1	TRBJ1-2	TRBV29-1	TGCAGCGTTGAAAGGGGACAGTCCTATGGCTACACCTTC	CSVERGQSYGYTF
-	TRBJ1-1	TRBV14	TGTGCCAGCAGCCGCAGGGCCACTGAAGCTTTCTTT	CASSRRATEAFF
TRBD1	TRBJ2-7	TRBV7-9	TGTGCCAGCAGCCCGACAGGGGTGATGAGAAAGAGCTCCTACGAGCAGTACTTC	CASSPTGVMRKSSYEQYF
-	TRBJ1-1	TRBV28	TGTGCCAGCGAGGTGAACACTGAAGCTTTCTTT	CASEVNTEAFF
TRBD2	TRBJ2-3	TRBV9	TGTGCCAGCAGCTGGGGGGGGTCGGGAGCGACGCAGTATTTT	CASSWGGSGATQYF
TRBD2	TRBJ2-7	TRBV7-9	TGTGCCAGCAGCTACGGGGTAGCGGGATCCTACGAGCAGTACTTC	CASSYGVAGSYEQYF
-	TRBJ1-5	TRBV2	TGTGCCAGCACCGGACGGGGGGTAGGAGGTCAGCCCCAGCATTTT	CASTGRGVGGQPQHF
-	TRBJ2-7	TRBV15	TGTGCCACCAGCAGAGAGAGTACACAGGGATGGACCTACGAGCAGTACTTC	CATSRESTQGWTYEQYF
-	TRBJ1-2	TRBV5-1	TGCGCCAGCAGCCCCGGGACACCTACAGCTGGCTACACCTTC	CASSPGTPTAGYTF
-	TRBJ1-1	TRBV7-9	TGTGCCAGCAGCTTTTCACAGGGCGGAACTGAAGTTTTCTTT	CASSFSQGGTEVFF
-	TRBJ2-7	TRBV15	TGTGCCACCAGCGGCAATGGACTGACCTACGAGCAGTACTTC	CATSGNGLTYEQYF
TRBD2	TRBJ2-7	TRBV10-2	TGCGCCAGCAAGGGGGGACTAGCTGCATCCTACGAGCAGTACTTC	CASKGGLAASYEQYF
TRBD1	TRBJ1-5	TRBV7-7	TGTGCTAGCAGCTTTTCCGGACAGGTTAATCAGCCCCAGCATTTT	CASSFSGQVNQPQHF
TRBD2	TRBJ2-1	TRBV10-3	TGTGCCATCAGTGAGGGTTGGACTAGCGGGGGCCGTTTCTACAATGAGCAGTTCTTC	CAISEGWTSGGRFYNEQFF
TRBD2	TRBJ2-1	TRBV9	TGTGCCAGCAGCGTCCGGCTAGCGGGGTACAATGAGCAGTTCTTC	CASSVRLAGYNEQFF
-	TRBJ1-1	TRBV6-4	TGTGCCAGCACGCCAGGGCCCTGGGTTGATACCACTGAAGCTTTCTTT	CASTPGPWVDTTEAFF
-	TRBJ1-4	TRBV9	TGTGCCAGCAGCGTAGACAGCCGGCGACTGTTTTTT	CASSVDSRRLFF
-	TRBJ1-5	TRBV15	TGTGCCACCAGCAGAGGATGGACGGGGGTCGCAAATCAGCCCCAGCATTTT	CATSRGWTGVANQPQHF
TRBD2	TRBJ2-1	TRBV5-1	TGCGCCAGCAGCTTGTCCCCGGGACTAGAGGGTGAGCAGTTCTTC	CASSLSPGLEGEQFF
-	TRBJ2-4	TRBV2	TGTGCCTGCGGGGACCTAGGCAAAAACATTCAGTACTTC	CACGDLGKNIQYF
TRBD1	TRBJ1-2	TRBV6-5	TGTGCCAGCAGTCCGAACAGGGGTGGAGTCTATGGCTACACCTTC	CASSPNRGGVYGYTF
-	TRBJ2-3	TRBV9	TGTGCCAGCAGCCTTAGCGCGGGGGCCCCAGATACGCAGTATTTT	CASSLSAGAPDTQYF
-	TRBJ2-7	TRBV9	TGTGCCAGCAGCCCACACACCGGGGGAAGCGACGAGCAGTACTTC	CASSPHTGGSDEQYF
-	TRBJ2-3	TRBV7-6	TGTGCCAGCAGCTTAGCGGTCTCGGGCACAGATACGCAGTATTTT	CASSLAVSGTDTQYF